This is a list of T cell receptor beta chains from one sample in a study of shared clonotypes between healthy human individuals. Assay: immunoSEQ multiplex PCR; the TCRdb copy retains only in-frame clones and omits some. The sample shows about 2,500,000 clones, around nine tenths of them seen only once. The sample comprised naive CD4+ T cells sorted from blood. The receptors were gathered from a man aged 18 to 35 in good health. Both conserved end residues are part of each CDR3. The D gene is left open where the match is weak. Clone size appears in some rows only: once, few, many, or a class for an expanded clone.

j_call,v_call,d_call,clone_size,cdr3_nt,cdr3_aa
TRBJ2-7,TRBV5-3,NA,once,TGTGCCAGAAGTTCTCACCTTAATTACGGGACTCCTGTAGATGAGCAGTACTTC,CARSSHLNYGTPVDEQYF
TRBJ1-5,TRBV15,NA,NA,TGTGCCACCAGCAGAGAGGGAAGGGGCAATCAGCCCCAGCATTTT,CATSREGRGNQPQHF
TRBJ1-2,TRBV9,NA,once,TGTGCCAGCAGCGTAAGTGGTGGTGGCTACACCTTC,CASSVSGGGYTF
TRBJ1-5,TRBV5-4,NA,NA,TGTGCCAGCAGCTTCGGAACCGATCAGCCCCAGCATTTT,CASSFGTDQPQHF
TRBJ2-5,TRBV5-1,NA,NA,TGCGCCAGCAGCGACTTGGGCGAGACCCAGTACTTC,CASSDLGETQYF
TRBJ1-6,TRBV2,NA,NA,TGTGCCAGCACCGAATCGAGCTCCTATAATTCACCCCTCCACTTT,CASTESSSYNSPLHF
TRBJ2-3,TRBV10-1,TRBD2,NA,TGCGCCAGCAGTGTATCTAGCGGGACTAGCACAGATACGCAGTATTTT,CASSVSSGTSTDTQYF
TRBJ2-4,TRBV9,NA,NA,TGTGCCAGCAGCCTTAGCGGTGGGACACGAGGCAAAAACATTCAGTACTTC,CASSLSGGTRGKNIQYF
TRBJ2-2,TRBV6-6,TRBD2,NA,TGTGCCAGCAGTCCCGACTTGGGGGGGACCGGGGAGCTGTTTTTT,CASSPDLGGTGELFF
TRBJ1-5,TRBV18,NA,NA,TGTGCCAGCTCACCGGGGCAGGGGAATCAGCCCCAGCATTTT,CASSPGQGNQPQHF
TRBJ1-2,TRBV10-3,NA,NA,TGTGCCATCAGTGAGTTTGGGGATGGCTACACCTTC,CAISEFGDGYTF
TRBJ1-2,TRBV10-2,NA,NA,TGCGCCAGCTCACCGGGGGCGTCGGCTAACTATGGCTACACCTTC,CASSPGASANYGYTF
TRBJ2-4,TRBV5-5,NA,NA,TGTGCCAGCAGCTTTTTACCAATGGACATTCAGTACTTC,CASSFLPMDIQYF
TRBJ1-5,TRBV9,NA,NA,TGTGCCAGCGGTCGGGATCAGCCCCAGCATTTT,CASGRDQPQHF
TRBJ2-7,TRBV6-5,TRBD1,NA,TGTGCCAGCAGTTACTCGGACAGGGGGTCCTACGAGCAGTACTTC,CASSYSDRGSYEQYF
TRBJ1-4,TRBV11-3,TRBD1,NA,TGTGCCAGCAGCTTTGCGGACAGGAACGAAAAACTGTTTTTT,CASSFADRNEKLFF
TRBJ2-5,TRBV5-4,NA,NA,TGTGCCAGCAGCTTACAGGGACGGCAAGAGACCCAGTACTTC,CASSLQGRQETQYF
TRBJ1-1,TRBV30,NA,few,TGTGCCTGGAGTCGGAGAGCTAACACTGAAGCTTTCTTT,CAWSRRANTEAFF
TRBJ1-1,TRBV29-1,NA,few,TGCAGCGTGGGACGCAGCACTGAAGCTTTCTTT,CSVGRSTEAFF
TRBJ1-2,TRBV19,NA,NA,TGTGCCAGTAGTATTTTCAGGACGGATGGCTACACCTTC,CASSIFRTDGYTF
TRBJ2-3,TRBV5-1,NA,NA,TGCGCCAGCAGCTCGCCCACAGATACGCAGTATTTT,CASSSPTDTQYF
TRBJ2-7,TRBV6-1,NA,NA,TGTGCCAGCAGTGACAGGGGCTTCAGTGGCGAGCAGTACTTC,CASSDRGFSGEQYF
TRBJ1-2,TRBV5-1,NA,NA,TGCGCCAGCAGAAACGACGGCGGCTACACCTTC,CASRNDGGYTF
TRBJ2-2,TRBV14,TRBD2,NA,TGTGCCAGCAGCCAAAACCTTGGGACTACGAGGACCGGGGAGCTGTTTTTT,CASSQNLGTTRTGELFF
TRBJ2-3,TRBV5-6,NA,NA,TGTGCCAGCAGCTCCCTCGGGAGAGGGACTAGCACAGATACGCAGTATTTT,CASSSLGRGTSTDTQYF
TRBJ2-5,TRBV2,NA,NA,TGTGCCAGCAGACCCGGGACTGTCCAAGAGACCCAGTACTTC,CASRPGTVQETQYF
TRBJ2-1,TRBV5-1,TRBD1,NA,TGCGCCAGCAGCCTACCGACAGGGGGCACTGAGCAGTTCTTC,CASSLPTGGTEQFF
TRBJ1-4,TRBV10-3,NA,NA,TGTGCCATCAGTGAGTCCCAGATAACTAATGAAAAACTGTTTTTT,CAISESQITNEKLFF
TRBJ1-2,TRBV18,NA,NA,TGTGCCAGCTCCCCGGGCCTCTATGGCTACACCTTC,CASSPGLYGYTF
TRBJ2-7,TRBV6-5,TRBD1,NA,TGTGCCAGCAGCTTCGGGACAGGGAGCTCCTACGAGCAGTACTTC,CASSFGTGSSYEQYF
TRBJ2-5,TRBV7-3,TRBD1,NA,TGTGCCAGCAGCGAAAGGCCGACAGGGAGCCAAGAGACCCAGTACTTC,CASSERPTGSQETQYF
TRBJ2-2,TRBV5-1,NA,NA,TGCGCCAGCAGCTCTCAAATAGGCGGGGAGCTGTTTTTT,CASSSQIGGELFF
TRBJ1-2,TRBV27,NA,NA,TGTGCCAGCAGTTTTGACGGCCTGGGAAGCTACACCTTC,CASSFDGLGSYTF
TRBJ2-5,TRBV6-6,TRBD2,NA,TGTGCCACCTTAGCGGGGGGGATGGAGACCCAGTACTTC,CATLAGGMETQYF
TRBJ2-3,TRBV27,TRBD2,NA,TGTGCCAGCAGTCGCGGACTAGCGGGGGACCAGTATTTT,CASSRGLAGDQYF
TRBJ1-5,TRBV10-3,NA,NA,TGTGCCATCAGTGAGTCGGGAGGTGGTAATCAGCCCCAGCATTTT,CAISESGGGNQPQHF
TRBJ1-5,TRBV6-6,NA,NA,TGTGCCAGCAGTTACTCGGGGCAAAATCAGCCCCAGCATTTT,CASSYSGQNQPQHF